Sequencing of this T cell receptor beta chain was carried out in a study of vaccination and CD4 T cells after COVID-19. Turning to the study itself: Each individual in the study obtained two doses of BNT162b2 or mRNA-1273 vaccine. From HCoV-229E, HCoV-OC43, HCoV-NL63 and SARS-CoV-2, overlapping spike peptides were used to stimulate the cells. Culture controls were given either a CEFX pool, an HIV-1 Nef pool, or no peptide.

In regard to this clonotype: The target antigen is unknown.

The Oncomine TCR Beta short-read assay was applied to DNA of cultured CD4+ T cells. MiXCR, applied by TCRdb to the PCR reads, yields one record per CDR3 protein. The sample shows 25,000 to 30,000 distinct CDR3 sequences, around 64% of them seen only once. This sample's treatment: approximately 9-day PBMC culture with coronavirus spike peptide pools or control peptides (ViraFEST assay). From negative nucleocapsid antibodies before and after vaccination, healthy vaccine recipients were shown to have had no prior SARS-CoV-2 infection. Trimming removed 6 bases from V and 5 bases from J, with 16 bases in between. The CDR3 has 14 amino acids. Per germline, CDR1 MNHNS and CDR2 SASEGT.

This chain connects TRBV6-1 to TRBJ2-5; either TRBD1 or TRBD2 may supply D (5 bases each). The sequencing used CD4+ T cells from blood, cultured in vitro, collected after SARS-CoV-2 vaccination. This receptor was identified in a human donor who received a COVID-19 vaccine. The DNA for the CDR3 is TGTGCCAGCAGGGGGAGTCAGGGTTGGGAGACCCAGTACTTC. It yields the protein CASRGSQGWETQYF.